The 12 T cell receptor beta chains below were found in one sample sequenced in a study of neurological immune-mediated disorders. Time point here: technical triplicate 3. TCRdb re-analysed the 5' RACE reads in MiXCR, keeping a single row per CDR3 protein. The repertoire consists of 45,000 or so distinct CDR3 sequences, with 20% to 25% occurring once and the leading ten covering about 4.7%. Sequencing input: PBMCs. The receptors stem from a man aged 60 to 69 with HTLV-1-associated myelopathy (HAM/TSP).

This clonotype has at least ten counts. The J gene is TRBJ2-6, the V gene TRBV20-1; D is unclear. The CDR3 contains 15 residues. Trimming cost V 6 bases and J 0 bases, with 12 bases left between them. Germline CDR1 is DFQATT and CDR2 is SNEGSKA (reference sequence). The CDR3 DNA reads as TGCAGTGCCGCCGGCTACCGCTCTGGGGCCAACGTCCTGACTTTC. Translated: CSAAGYRSGANVLTF.

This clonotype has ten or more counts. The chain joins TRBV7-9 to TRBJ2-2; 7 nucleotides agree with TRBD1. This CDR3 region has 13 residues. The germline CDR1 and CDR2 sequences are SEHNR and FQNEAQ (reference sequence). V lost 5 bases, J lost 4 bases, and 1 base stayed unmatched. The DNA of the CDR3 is TGTGCCAGCAGCCGGGACAGCACCGGGGAGCTGTTTTTT. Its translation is CASSRDSTGELFF. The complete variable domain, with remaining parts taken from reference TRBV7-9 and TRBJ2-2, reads DTGVSQNPRHKITKRGQNVTFRCDPISEHNRLYWYRQTLGQGPEFLTYFQNEAQLEKSRLLSDRFSAERPKGSFSTLEIQRTEQGDSAMYLCASSRDSTGELFFGEGSRLTVL.

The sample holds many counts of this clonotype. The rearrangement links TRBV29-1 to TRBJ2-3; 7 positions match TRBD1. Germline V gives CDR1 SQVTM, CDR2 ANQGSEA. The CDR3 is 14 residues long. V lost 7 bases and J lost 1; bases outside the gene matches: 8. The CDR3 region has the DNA TGCAGCGCGGTAACAGGGGTGGGCACAGATACGCAGTATTTT. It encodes CSAVTGVGTDTQYF.

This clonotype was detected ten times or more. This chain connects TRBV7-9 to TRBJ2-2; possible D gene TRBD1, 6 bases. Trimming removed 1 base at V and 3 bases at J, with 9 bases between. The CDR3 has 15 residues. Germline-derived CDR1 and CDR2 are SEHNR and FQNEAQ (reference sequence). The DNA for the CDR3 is TGTGCCAGCAGCTTAGAGGGACACTACACCGGGGAGCTGTTTTTT. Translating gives CASSLEGHYTGELFF.

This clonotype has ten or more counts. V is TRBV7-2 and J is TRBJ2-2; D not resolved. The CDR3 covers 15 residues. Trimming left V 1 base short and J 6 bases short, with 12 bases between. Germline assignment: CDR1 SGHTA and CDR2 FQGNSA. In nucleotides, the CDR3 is TGTGCCAGCAGCTTAGGTTTGTCGCGTGCCGGGGAGCTGTTTTTT. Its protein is CASSLGLSRAGELFF.

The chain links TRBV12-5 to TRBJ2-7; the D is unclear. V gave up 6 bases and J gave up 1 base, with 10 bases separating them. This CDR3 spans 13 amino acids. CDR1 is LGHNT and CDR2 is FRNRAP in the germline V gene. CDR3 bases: TGTGCTAGTGGCCCCGGTACTTCCTACGAGCAGTACTTC. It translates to CASGPGTSYEQYF.

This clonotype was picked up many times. This CDR3 reads CASSLSQANEKLFF. The CDR3 DNA is TGTGCCAGCAGCTTGAGTCAGGCAAATGAAAAACTGTTTTTT. V gene TRBV7-9 combines with J gene TRBJ1-4; no clear D. Germline CDR1 and CDR2: SEHNR and FQNEAQ (reference sequence). V lost 3 bases and J lost 5, with 10 bases in between. This CDR3 is 14 amino acids long.

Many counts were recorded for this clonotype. The CDR3 nucleotides read TGTGCCAGCAGCTTATCGCGGGGTCCGCTAGCGGAGACCCAGTACTTC. Its translation is CASSLSRGPLAETQYF. The rearrangement joins TRBV7-2 to TRBJ2-5, with D maybe TRBD2 (6 bases). V lost 2 bases and J lost 5, with 18 bases in between. Germline V lookup: CDR1 SGHTA, CDR2 FQGNSA. This CDR3 contains 16 residues.

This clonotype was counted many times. CDR3 nucleotide sequence: TGCGCCAGCAGCTCAGCGGGACCCTTTACCGAGCAGTACTTC. Translation: CASSSAGPFTEQYF. The V gene is TRBV5-1, the J gene TRBJ2-7; 7 bases map to TRBD2. The V gene's germline CDR1 is SGHRS and CDR2 YFSETQ. This CDR3 has 14 residues. With 3 bases clipped from V and 6 bases from J, the junction kept 9 bases outside the gene matches. The variable domain in full, completed from reference TRBV5-1 and TRBJ2-7, reads KAGVTQTPRYLIKTRGQQVTLSCSPISGHRSVSWYQQTPGQGLQFLFEYFSETQRNKGNFPGRFSGRQFSNSRSEMNVSTLELGDSALYLCASSSAGPFTEQYFGPGTRLTVT.

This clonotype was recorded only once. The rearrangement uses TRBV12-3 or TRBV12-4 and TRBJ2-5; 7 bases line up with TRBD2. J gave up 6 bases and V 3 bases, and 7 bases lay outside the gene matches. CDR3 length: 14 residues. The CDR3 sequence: CASSFFISGKTQYF. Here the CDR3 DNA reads TGTGCCAGCAGTTTTTTTATCAGCGGGAAGACCCAGTACTTC.

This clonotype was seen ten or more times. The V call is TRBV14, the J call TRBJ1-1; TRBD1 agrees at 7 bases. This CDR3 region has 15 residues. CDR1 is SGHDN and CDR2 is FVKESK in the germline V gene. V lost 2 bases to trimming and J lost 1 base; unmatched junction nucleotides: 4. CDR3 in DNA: TGTGCCAGCAGCCAACTGACAGGGTGGAACACTGAAGCTTTCTTT. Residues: CASSQLTGWNTEAFF.

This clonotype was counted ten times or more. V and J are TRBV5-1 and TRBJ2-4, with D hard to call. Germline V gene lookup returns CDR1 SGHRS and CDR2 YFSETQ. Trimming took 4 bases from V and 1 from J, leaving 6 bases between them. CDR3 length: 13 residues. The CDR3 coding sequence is TGCGCCAGCAGCCCCCCCGCCAAAAACATTCAGTACTTC. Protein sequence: CASSPPAKNIQYF.